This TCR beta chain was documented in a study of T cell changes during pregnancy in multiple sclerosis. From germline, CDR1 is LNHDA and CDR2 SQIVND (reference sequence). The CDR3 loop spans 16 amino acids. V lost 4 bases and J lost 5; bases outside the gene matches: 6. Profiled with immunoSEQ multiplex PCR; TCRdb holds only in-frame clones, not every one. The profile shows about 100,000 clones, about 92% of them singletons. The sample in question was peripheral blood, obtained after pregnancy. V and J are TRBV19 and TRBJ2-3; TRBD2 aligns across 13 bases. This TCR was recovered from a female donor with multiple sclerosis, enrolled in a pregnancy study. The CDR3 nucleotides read TGTGCCAGTAGTAACCGACTAGCGGGAGGTAAAGATACGCAGTATTTT. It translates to CASSNRLAGGKDTQYF.